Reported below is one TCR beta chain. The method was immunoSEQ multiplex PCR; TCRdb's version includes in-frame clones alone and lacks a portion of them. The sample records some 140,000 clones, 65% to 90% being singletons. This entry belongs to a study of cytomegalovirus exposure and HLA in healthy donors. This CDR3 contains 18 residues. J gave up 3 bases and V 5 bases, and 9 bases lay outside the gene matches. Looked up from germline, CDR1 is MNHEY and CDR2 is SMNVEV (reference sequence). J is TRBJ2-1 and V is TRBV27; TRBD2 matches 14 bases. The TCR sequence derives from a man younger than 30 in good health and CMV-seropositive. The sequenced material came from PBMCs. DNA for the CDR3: TGTGCCAGCAGTCCACGAGGGACTAGCGGGAGAATCTACAATGAGCAGTTCTTC. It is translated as CASSPRGTSGRIYNEQFF.